The 23 T cell receptor beta chains below come from one sample, sequenced in a study of blood T cell repertoires in COVID-19. TCRdb keeps only in-frame clones here, not all; method: immunoSEQ multiplex PCR. Of approximately 110,000 clones in the sample, 75% to 90% are singletons; the top ten hold around 3.2%. Specimen: peripheral blood. The receptors derive from a woman older than 75 with COVID-19, enrolled during active disease.

As for this clone: Other DNA variants within this sample encode the same CDR3. As DNA, the CDR3 is TGTGCCAGCAGCTTAGCTGGAGGGGAGACCCAGTACTTC. This sequence encodes CASSLAGGETQYF. The gene calls are TRBV7-9 and TRBJ2-5, with D possibly TRBD2 on 6 matching bases. V was shortened by 0 bases and J by 5 bases, with 7 bases between the two germline ends. This CDR3 comprises 13 residues. CDR1 is SEHNR and CDR2 is FQNEAQ in the germline V gene (reference sequence).

The gene calls are TRBV7-3 and TRBJ1-6; D may be TRBD1 (6 bases). CDR1 SGHTA and CDR2 FQGTGA come from the germline V gene. The CDR3 is 15 amino acids. V dropped 2 bases and J dropped 6 bases, with 11 bases sitting between them. This CDR3 reads CASSLAGTLNSPLHF. In DNA, the CDR3 is TGTGCCAGCAGCTTAGCTGGGACACTTAATTCACCCCTCCACTTT.

Comment on this clone: A much larger clone lies a single base off, so this may be a read error. The same CDR3 also results from other DNA sequences found in this sample. The chain recombines TRBV6-6 with TRBJ2-5; D not resolved. Germline CDR1 reads MNHNY; CDR2 reads SVGAGI (reference sequence). V lost 5 bases and J lost 2, with 3 bases in between. This CDR3 region has 11 residues. This CDR3 is CASSPQETQYF. CDR3 nucleotides: TGTGCCAGCAGTCCTCAAGAGACCCAGTACTTC.

The chain couples TRBV28 to TRBJ2-2; 14 nucleotides line up with TRBD2. The CDR3 consists of 18 residues. Germline CDR1 and CDR2: MDHEN and SYDVKM. V lost 6 bases, J lost 5 bases, and 11 bases stayed unmatched. The chain's CDR3 is CASRGLGTSGSGTGELFF. CDR3 bases: TGTGCCAGCAGGGGGCTCGGGACTAGCGGGAGCGGGACCGGGGAGCTGTTTTTT.

CDR3 sequence (DNA): TGTGCCAGCAGTTTTAGGTGGGGGGGAGGCAATGAGCAGTTCTTC. Protein: CASSFRWGGGNEQFF. This chain joins TRBV27 and TRBJ2-1; TRBD2 matches at 7 bases. Trimming removed 3 bases from V and 6 bases from J; junction bases left unmatched: 8. This CDR3 has 15 amino acids. Germline CDR1 is MNHEY and CDR2 is SMNVEV (reference sequence).

The chain carries TRBV19 and TRBJ1-3, with D possibly TRBD1 on 5 matching bases. V was trimmed by 4 bases and J by 2 bases, leaving 9 bases between them. CDR3 length: 14 residues. From germline, CDR1 is LNHDA and CDR2 SQIVND (reference sequence). CDR3 loop: CASSRGTAGNTIYF. CDR3 bases: TGTGCCAGTAGTAGGGGGACTGCTGGAAACACCATATATTTT. The full variable domain, its missing parts supplied by reference TRBV19 and TRBJ1-3, is DGGITQSPKYLFRKEGQNVTLSCEQNLNHDAMYWYRQDPGQGLRLIYYSQIVNDFQKGDIAEGYSVSREKKESFPLTVTSAQKNPTAFYLCASSRGTAGNTIYFGEGSWLTVV.

The chain is built from TRBV2 and TRBJ2-7; 13 nucleotides align to TRBD2. V gave up 3 bases and J gave up 6 bases; unmatched junction bases: 5. The germline CDR1 and CDR2 sequences are SNHLY and FYNNEI. The CDR3 covers 15 residues. CDR3 coding DNA: TGTGCCAGCAGTGACCGACTAGCGGGAGGTGGCGAGCAGTACTTC. Translating it yields CASSDRLAGGGEQYF. Together with reference TRBV2 and TRBJ2-7, the CDR3 gives the full variable domain: EPEVTQTPSHQVTQMGQEVILRCVPISNHLYFYWYRQILGQKVEFLVSFYNNEISEKSEIFDDQFSVERPDGSNFTLKIRSTKLEDSAMYFCASSDRLAGGGEQYFGPGTRLTVT.

The chain is built from TRBV19 and TRBJ2-3, with TRBD2 as a possible D gene (5 bases). The CDR3 is 14 residues long. V lost 2 bases and J 4 bases, leaving 10 bases between the germline ends. Germline V CDR1 and CDR2: LNHDA, SQIVND (reference sequence). The CDR3 loop is CASSIREFPDTQYF. CDR3 DNA: TGTGCCAGTAGTATAAGGGAGTTCCCAGATACGCAGTATTTT.

V usage is TRBV6-1 and J usage is TRBJ1-1; D not resolved. Trimming cost V 3 bases and J 0 bases, with 11 bases left between them. Germline V gene lookup returns CDR1 MNHNS and CDR2 SASEGT. The CDR3 has 15 residues. CDR3 loop: CASSEEELMNTEAFF. For the CDR3, the DNA is TGTGCCAGCAGTGAGGAGGAATTAATGAACACTGAAGCTTTCTTT.

This chain uses TRBV4-1 with TRBJ1-5, with D unclear. The germline V gene encodes CDR1 MGHRA and CDR2 YSYEKL. The CDR3 consists of 15 residues. Trimming took off 1 base at V and 7 bases at J, with 14 bases between the two ends. The CDR3, as DNA: TGCGCCAGCAGCCAAGGCTCGCCATCTAGGCAGCCCCAGCATTTT. It codes for CASSQGSPSRQPQHF.

The V gene is TRBV3-1 (or the pseudogene TRBV3-2), the J gene TRBJ2-3; TRBD2 might be the D (6 bases). Looked up from germline, CDR1 is LGHDT and CDR2 is YNNKEL (reference sequence). This CDR3 comprises 19 residues. Between the trimmed V and J ends, which lost 0 bases and 5 bases, there was a span of 24 bases. DNA of the CDR3: TGTGCCAGCAGCCAAGAAGTCGGTAGCGGTACAAGGCGTCAAGATACGCAGTATTTT. Amino acid sequence: CASSQEVGSGTRRQDTQYF.

This chain uses TRBV5-6 with TRBJ1-2, with 9 bases fitting TRBD1. The CDR3 loop spans 16 amino acids. Unmatched junction bases numbered 8, after V lost 3 bases and J lost 2 bases. Germline values: CDR1 SGHDT, CDR2 YYEEEE. This CDR3 is CASSSGGQGSNYGYTF. CDR3 coding DNA: TGTGCCAGCAGCTCCGGCGGACAGGGGTCCAACTATGGCTACACCTTC.

This chain uses TRBV19 with TRBJ2-7, with 7 positions matching TRBD2. V dropped 5 bases and J dropped 4; count of bases not matched to a gene: 26. The CDR3 runs 20 residues. Germline values: CDR1 LNHDA, CDR2 SQIVND (reference sequence). The CDR3 sequence: CASSANTGPRTAGVRYEQYF. The DNA for the CDR3 is TGTGCCAGTAGTGCAAACACGGGACCCCGGACGGCGGGAGTAAGATACGAGCAGTACTTC.

The chain has TRBV18 and TRBJ2-7, with 8 positions matching TRBD1. CDR1 and CDR2 (germline): KGHSH, LQKENI. V was clipped by 5 bases and J by 4 bases; unmatched bases: 10. The CDR3 runs 15 residues. The CDR3: CASSISTGGIYEQYF. The CDR3 DNA follows: TGTGCCAGCTCAATCTCAACAGGGGGTATTTACGAGCAGTACTTC.

The chain uses TRBV6-1 and TRBJ2-2; 8 bases map to TRBD1. Trimming took 4 bases from V and 5 from J; bases not matched to a gene: 15. There are 18 residues in the CDR3. CDR1 is MNHNS and CDR2 is SASEGT in the germline V gene. The CDR3 region is CASSVSTGELGFTGELFF. CDR3 in DNA: TGTGCCAGCAGTGTTTCGACAGGGGAGTTAGGATTTACCGGGGAGCTGTTTTTT.

The V and J genes are TRBV7-2 and TRBJ1-2, with 10 bases aligning to TRBD1. V lost 4 bases, J lost 5 bases, and 7 bases stayed unmatched. This CDR3 spans 15 amino acids. Per germline, CDR1 SGHTA and CDR2 FQGNSA. CDR3 residues: CASSSGTGVVYGYTF. CDR3 nucleotides: TGTGCCAGCAGCTCCGGGACAGGGGTTGTTTATGGCTACACCTTC.

J is TRBJ1-4 and V is TRBV6-5, with 8 bases identical to TRBD1. Germline lookup yields CDR1 MNHEY and CDR2 SVGAGI. The CDR3 totals 14 residues. Trimming cost V 5 bases and J 5 bases; bases outside gene matches: 4. For the CDR3, the DNA is TGTGCCAGCAGTCCCTGGGACAGGAATGAAAAACTGTTTTTT. Residues: CASSPWDRNEKLFF.

This chain links TRBV5-4 with TRBJ2-1; possibly TRBD2 for D (6 bases). This CDR3 region has 16 residues. Trimming pared 0 bases from V and 2 bases from J, leaving 12 bases between. CDR1 is SGHNT and CDR2 is YYREEE in the germline V gene (reference sequence). The CDR3 DNA is TGTGCCAGCAGCTTGGGTGGGGACTTGGCCTACAATGAGCAGTTCTTC. Its protein product is CASSLGGDLAYNEQFF.

This chain connects TRBV19 to TRBJ2-1; TRBD1 might be the D (5 bases). In germline, CDR1 is LNHDA, CDR2 SQIVND (reference sequence). Trimming pared 8 bases from V and 1 base from J, leaving 9 bases between. The CDR3 contains 13 residues. The CDR3 protein is CASRQFSYNEQFF. The CDR3 nucleotides read TGTGCCAGTCGACAGTTTTCCTACAATGAGCAGTTCTTC.

The chain links TRBV7-9 to TRBJ2-3; D is undetermined. Trimming took 5 bases from V and 2 from J, leaving 2 bases between them. CDR1 SEHNR and CDR2 FQNEAQ come from the germline V gene (reference sequence). There are 11 residues in the CDR3. CDR3 sequence reads: CASSLTDTQYF. The CDR3 DNA reads as TGTGCCAGCAGCCTCACAGATACGCAGTATTTT. The entire variable domain, with the rest obtained from reference TRBV7-9 and TRBJ2-3, is as follows: DTGVSQNPRHKITKRGQNVTFRCDPISEHNRLYWYRQTLGQGPEFLTYFQNEAQLEKSRLLSDRFSAERPKGSFSTLEIQRTEQGDSAMYLCASSLTDTQYFGPGTRLTVL.

The chain is built from TRBV3-1 (or the pseudogene TRBV3-2) and TRBJ1-2; 10 nucleotides align to TRBD1. V lost 3 bases, J lost 0 bases, and 7 bases stayed unmatched. Per germline, CDR1 LGHDT and CDR2 YNNKEL (reference sequence). The CDR3 length is 17 residues. This CDR3 reads CASSQDRGDLSNYGYTF. The CDR3 nucleotides are TGTGCCAGCAGCCAGGACAGGGGGGACCTTTCTAACTATGGCTACACCTTC.

The chain has TRBV2 and TRBJ2-2, with 10 bases aligning to TRBD2. The length of the CDR3 is 15 residues. Germline V CDR1 and CDR2: SNHLY, FYNNEI. V lost 5 bases and J lost 1; bases outside the gene matches: 1. In DNA form, the CDR3 reads TGTGCCAGCAGTTGGACTAGCGGGAACACCGGGGAGCTGTTTTTT. Translation gives CASSWTSGNTGELFF.

V usage is TRBV2 and J usage is TRBJ2-3; a possible D gene is TRBD1 (8 bases). Trimming pared 6 bases from V and 0 bases from J, leaving 19 bases between. This CDR3 has 17 amino acids. Germline CDR1 is SNHLY and CDR2 is FYNNEI. CDR3 sequence: CASRNRGGSVSTDTQYF. In DNA form, the CDR3 reads TGTGCCAGCAGGAACAGGGGGGGGAGTGTGAGCACAGATACGCAGTATTTT.